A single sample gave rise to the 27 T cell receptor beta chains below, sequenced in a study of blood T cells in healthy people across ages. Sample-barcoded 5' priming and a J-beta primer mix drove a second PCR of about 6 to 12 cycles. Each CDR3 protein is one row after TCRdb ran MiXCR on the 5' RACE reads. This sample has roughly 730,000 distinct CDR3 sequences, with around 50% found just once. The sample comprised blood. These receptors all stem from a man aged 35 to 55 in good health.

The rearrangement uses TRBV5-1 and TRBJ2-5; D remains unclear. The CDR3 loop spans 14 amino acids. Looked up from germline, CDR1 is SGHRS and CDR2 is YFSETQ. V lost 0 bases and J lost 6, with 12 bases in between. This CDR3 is CASSLALGRKTQYF. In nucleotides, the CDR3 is TGCGCCAGCAGCTTGGCCCTGGGTAGGAAGACCCAGTACTTC.

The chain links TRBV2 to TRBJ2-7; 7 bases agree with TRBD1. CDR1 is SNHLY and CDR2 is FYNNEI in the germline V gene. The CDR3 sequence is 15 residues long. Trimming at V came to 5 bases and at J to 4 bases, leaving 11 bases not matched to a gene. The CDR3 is CASSLRDRIGYEQYF. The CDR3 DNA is TGTGCCAGCAGTCTCCGGGACAGAATTGGATACGAGCAGTACTTC.

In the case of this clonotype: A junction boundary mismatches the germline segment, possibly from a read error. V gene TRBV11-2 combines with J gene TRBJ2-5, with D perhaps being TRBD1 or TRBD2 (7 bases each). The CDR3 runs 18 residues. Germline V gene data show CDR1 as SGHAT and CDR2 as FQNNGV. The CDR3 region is CASRLGGGGPIGSETQYF. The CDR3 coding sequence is TGTGCCAGCAGATTAGGGGGCGGGGGCCCGATTGGGAGTGAGACCCAGTACTTC.

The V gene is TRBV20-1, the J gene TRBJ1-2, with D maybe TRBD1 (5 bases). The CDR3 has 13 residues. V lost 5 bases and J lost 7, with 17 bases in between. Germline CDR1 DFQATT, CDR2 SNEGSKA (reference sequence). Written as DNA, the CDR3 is TGCAGTGCTGCCCCTCAGGGCCTGGGTGGCTACACCTTC. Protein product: CSAAPQGLGGYTF.

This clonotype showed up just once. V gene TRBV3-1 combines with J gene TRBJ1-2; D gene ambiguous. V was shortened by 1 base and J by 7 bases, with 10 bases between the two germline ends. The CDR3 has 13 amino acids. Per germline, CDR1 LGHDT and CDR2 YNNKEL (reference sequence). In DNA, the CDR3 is TGTGCCAGCAGCCAAGCCCGATCAGGTGGCTACACCTTC. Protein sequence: CASSQARSGGYTF.

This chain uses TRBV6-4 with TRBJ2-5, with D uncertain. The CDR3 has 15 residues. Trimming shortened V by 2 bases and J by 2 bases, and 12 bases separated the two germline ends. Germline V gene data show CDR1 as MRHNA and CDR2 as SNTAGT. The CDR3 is CASSDPFSRQETQYF. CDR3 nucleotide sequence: TGTGCCAGCAGTGACCCGTTTTCGCGGCAAGAGACCCAGTACTTC.

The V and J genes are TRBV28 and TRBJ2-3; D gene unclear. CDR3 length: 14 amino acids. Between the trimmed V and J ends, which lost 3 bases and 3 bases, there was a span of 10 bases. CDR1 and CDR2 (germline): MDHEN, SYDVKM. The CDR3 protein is CASSFASATDTQYF. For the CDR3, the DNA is TGTGCCAGCAGTTTCGCGTCAGCGACAGATACGCAGTATTTT.

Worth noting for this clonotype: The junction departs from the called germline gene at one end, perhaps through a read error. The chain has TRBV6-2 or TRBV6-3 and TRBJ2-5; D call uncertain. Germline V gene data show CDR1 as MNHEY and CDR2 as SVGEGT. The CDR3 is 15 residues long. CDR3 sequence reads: CASSYLAESQETQYF. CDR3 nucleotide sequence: TGCGCCAGCAGTTATTTGGCGGAGAGCCAAGAGACCCAGTACTTC.

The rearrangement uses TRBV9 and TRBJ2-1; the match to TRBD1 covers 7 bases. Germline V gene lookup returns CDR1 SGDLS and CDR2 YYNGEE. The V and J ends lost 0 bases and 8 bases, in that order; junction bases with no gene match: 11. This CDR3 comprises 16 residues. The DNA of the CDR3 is TGTGCCAGCAGCGTAGTAGAGGGGGCCCGACGTTATGAGCAGTTCTTC. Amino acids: CASSVVEGARRYEQFF.

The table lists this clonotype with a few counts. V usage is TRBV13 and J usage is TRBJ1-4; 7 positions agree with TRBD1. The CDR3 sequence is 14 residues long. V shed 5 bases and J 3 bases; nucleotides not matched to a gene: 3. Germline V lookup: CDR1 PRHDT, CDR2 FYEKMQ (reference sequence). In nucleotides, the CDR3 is TGTGCCAGCAGCCCCAGGGGGGCTAATGAAAAACTGTTTTTT. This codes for CASSPRGANEKLFF.

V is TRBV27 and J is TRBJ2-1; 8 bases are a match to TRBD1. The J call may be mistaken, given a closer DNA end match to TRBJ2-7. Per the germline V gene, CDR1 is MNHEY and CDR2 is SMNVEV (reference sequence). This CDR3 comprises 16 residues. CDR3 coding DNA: TGTGCCAGCGTACCGACAGGGGCGAGCTCCTACAATGAGCAGTACTTC. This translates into CASVPTGASSYNEQYF.

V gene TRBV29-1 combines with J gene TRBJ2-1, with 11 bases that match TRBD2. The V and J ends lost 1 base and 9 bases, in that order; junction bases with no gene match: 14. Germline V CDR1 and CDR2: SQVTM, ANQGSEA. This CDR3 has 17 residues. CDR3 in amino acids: CSVEATRVAGGRGEQFF. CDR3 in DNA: TGCAGCGTTGAAGCCACACGGGTAGCGGGAGGGCGGGGTGAGCAGTTCTTC.

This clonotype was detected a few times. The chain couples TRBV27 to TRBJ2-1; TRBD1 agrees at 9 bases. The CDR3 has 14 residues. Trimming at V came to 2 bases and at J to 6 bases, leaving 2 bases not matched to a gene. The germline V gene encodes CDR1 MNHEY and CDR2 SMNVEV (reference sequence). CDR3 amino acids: CASSLGTGFNEQFF. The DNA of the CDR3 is TGTGCCAGCAGTTTAGGGACAGGGTTCAATGAGCAGTTCTTC.

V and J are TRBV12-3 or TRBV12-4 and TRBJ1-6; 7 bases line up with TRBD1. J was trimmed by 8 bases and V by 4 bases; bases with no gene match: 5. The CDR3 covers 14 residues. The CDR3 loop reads CASSWTGRDSPLHF. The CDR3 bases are TGTGCCAGCAGTTGGACAGGACGGGATTCACCCCTCCACTTT.

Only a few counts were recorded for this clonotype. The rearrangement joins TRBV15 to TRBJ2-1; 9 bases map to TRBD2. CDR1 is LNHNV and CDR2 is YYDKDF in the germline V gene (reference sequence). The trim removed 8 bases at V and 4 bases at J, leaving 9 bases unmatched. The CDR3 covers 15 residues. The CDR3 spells CATRATSGNYNEQFF. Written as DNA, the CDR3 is TGTGCCACCCGTGCGACTAGCGGTAATTACAATGAGCAGTTCTTC.

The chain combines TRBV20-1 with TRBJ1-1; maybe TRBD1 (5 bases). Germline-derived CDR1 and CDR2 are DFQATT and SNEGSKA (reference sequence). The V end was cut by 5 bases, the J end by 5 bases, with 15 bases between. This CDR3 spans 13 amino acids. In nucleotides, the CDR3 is TGCAGTGCTGGGGGACCGGGGAAAACTGAAGCTTTCTTT. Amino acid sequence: CSAGGPGKTEAFF.

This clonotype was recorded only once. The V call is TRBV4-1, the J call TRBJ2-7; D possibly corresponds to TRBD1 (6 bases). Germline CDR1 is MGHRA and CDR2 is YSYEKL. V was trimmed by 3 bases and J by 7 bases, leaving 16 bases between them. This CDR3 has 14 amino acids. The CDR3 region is CASSHPRGDYEQYF. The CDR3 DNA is TGCGCCAGCAGCCACCCCAGGGGCGACTATGAGCAGTACTTC.

For the CDR3, the DNA is TGCAGTGCTAGAGACCCTAGCGGGGGCAATGAGCAGTTCTTC. This encodes CSARDPSGGNEQFF. The chain couples TRBV20-1 to TRBJ2-1, with 10 positions matching TRBD2. V dropped 0 bases and J dropped 6; count of bases not matched to a gene: 2. This CDR3 has 14 residues. Germline V CDR1 and CDR2: DFQATT, SNEGSKA (reference sequence).

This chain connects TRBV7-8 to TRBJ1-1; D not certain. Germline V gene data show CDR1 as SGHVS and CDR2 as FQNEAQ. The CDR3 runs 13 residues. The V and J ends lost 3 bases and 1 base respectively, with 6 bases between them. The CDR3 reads CASSFLTNTEAFF. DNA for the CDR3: TGTGCCAGCAGCTTTCTCACGAACACTGAAGCTTTCTTT.

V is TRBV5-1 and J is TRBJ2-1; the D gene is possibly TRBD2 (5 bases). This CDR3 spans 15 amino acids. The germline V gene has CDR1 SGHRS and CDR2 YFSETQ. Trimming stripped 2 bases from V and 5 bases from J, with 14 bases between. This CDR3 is CASSLTSSFNNEQFF. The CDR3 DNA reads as TGCGCCAGCAGCTTAACTAGTTCGTTTAACAATGAGCAGTTCTTC.

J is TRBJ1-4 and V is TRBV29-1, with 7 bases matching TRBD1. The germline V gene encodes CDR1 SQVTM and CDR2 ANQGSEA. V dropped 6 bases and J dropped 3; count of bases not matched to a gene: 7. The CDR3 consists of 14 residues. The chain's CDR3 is CSVRQGGPNEKLFF. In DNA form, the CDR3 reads TGCAGCGTGAGGCAGGGGGGACCTAATGAAAAACTGTTTTTT. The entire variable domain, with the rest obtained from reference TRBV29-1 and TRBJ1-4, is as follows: SAVISQKPSRDICQRGTSLTIQCQVDSQVTMMFWYRQQPGQSLTLIATANQGSEATYESGFVIDKFPISRPNLTFSTLTVSNMSPEDSSIYLCSVRQGGPNEKLFFGSGTQLSVL.

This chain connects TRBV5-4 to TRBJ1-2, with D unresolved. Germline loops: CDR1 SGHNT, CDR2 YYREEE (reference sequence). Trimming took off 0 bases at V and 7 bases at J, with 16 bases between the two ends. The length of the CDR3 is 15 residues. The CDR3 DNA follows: TGTGCCAGCAGCTTGGTAGGCGGAAACTCCGGTGGCTACACCTTC. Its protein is CASSLVGGNSGGYTF.

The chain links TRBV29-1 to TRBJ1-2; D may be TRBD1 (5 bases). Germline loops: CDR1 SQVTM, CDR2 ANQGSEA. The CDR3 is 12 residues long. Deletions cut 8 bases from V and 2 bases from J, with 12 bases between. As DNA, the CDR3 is TGCAGCACAGGCCTCCCCAACTATGGCTACACCTTC. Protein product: CSTGLPNYGYTF.

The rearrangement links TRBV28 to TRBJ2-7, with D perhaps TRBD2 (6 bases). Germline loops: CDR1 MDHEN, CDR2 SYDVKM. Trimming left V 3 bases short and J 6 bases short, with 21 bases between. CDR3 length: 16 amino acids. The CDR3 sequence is CASSFRRGGSRAEQYF. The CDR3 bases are TGTGCCAGCAGTTTCCGCCGTGGGGGGTCACGGGCCGAGCAGTACTTC.

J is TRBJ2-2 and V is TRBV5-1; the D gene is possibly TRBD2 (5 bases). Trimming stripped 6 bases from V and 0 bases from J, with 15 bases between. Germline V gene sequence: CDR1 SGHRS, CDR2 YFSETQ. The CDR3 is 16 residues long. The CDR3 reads CASMTTGGSNTGELFF. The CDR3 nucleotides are TGCGCCAGCATGACTACGGGCGGGTCGAACACCGGGGAGCTGTTTTTT.

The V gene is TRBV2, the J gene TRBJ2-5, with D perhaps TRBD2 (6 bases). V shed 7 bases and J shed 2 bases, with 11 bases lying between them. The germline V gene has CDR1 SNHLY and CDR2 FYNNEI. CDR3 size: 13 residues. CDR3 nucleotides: TGTGCCAGCATCGGGACTGCGCAAGAGACCCAGTACTTC. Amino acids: CASIGTAQETQYF. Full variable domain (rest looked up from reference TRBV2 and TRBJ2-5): EPEVTQTPSHQVTQMGQEVILRCVPISNHLYFYWYRQILGQKVEFLVSFYNNEISEKSEIFDDQFSVERPDGSNFTLKIRSTKLEDSAMYFCASIGTAQETQYFGPGTRLLVL.

The CDR3 bases are TGTGCCAGCAGCTTAGTCCCAGCGGGGGGCCACGTCGCAGATACGCAGTATTTT. As protein: CASSLVPAGGHVADTQYF. The chain is built from TRBV7-3 and TRBJ2-3, with 9 bases matching TRBD2. Germline-derived CDR1 and CDR2 are SGHTA and FQGTGA. This CDR3 has 18 residues. V lost 2 bases and J lost 4; bases outside the gene matches: 13.